This TCR beta chain was sequenced during a study of T cells in localized non-small cell lung cancer. Study findings and constraints: T cell clonality was highest in uninvolved adjacent lung, above tumor. Out of the top 100 tumor clones, a median approximately 57 were seen in adjacent lung. Heterogeneity stays possible, as sequencing covered only one tumor region. Overall survival was longer when the density of T cells in the blood was higher.

As regards this clone: The antigen is not known.

The assay was immunoSEQ multiplex PCR, and TCRdb's table has in-frame clones only and misses some. Seen here are under 95,000 clones, around 81% observed once, and the top ten hold less than 9.5%. This CDR3 comprises 15 residues. V dropped 5 bases and J dropped 4 bases, with 17 bases sitting between them. The germline gives CDR1 MNHEY, CDR2 SVGAGI. The TCR comes from a female donor at least 60 years old with stage I lung adenocarcinoma. The starting material was peripheral blood, obtained before any cancer treatment. This sequence joins TRBV6-5 and TRBJ1-2, with D perhaps matching TRBD1 (5 bases). The CDR3 spells CASSPPGLGIYGYTF. The CDR3 DNA follows: TGTGCCAGCAGTCCGCCGGGACTGGGGATCTATGGCTACACCTTC.